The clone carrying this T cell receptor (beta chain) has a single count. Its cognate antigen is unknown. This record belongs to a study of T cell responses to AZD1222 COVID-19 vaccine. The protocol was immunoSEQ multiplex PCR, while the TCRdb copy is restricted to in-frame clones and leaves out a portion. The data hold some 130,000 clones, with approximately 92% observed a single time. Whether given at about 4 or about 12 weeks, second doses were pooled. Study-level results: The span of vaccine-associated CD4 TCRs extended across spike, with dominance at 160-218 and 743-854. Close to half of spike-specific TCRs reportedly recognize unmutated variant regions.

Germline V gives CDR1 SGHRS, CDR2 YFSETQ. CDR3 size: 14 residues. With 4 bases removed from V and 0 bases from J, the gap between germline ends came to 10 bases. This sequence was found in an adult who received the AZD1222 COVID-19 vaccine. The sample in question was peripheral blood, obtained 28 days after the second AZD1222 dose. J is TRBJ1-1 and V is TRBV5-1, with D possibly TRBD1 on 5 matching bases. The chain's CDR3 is CASSLGTLNTEAFF. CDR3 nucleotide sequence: TGCGCCAGCAGCCTCGGGACTTTGAACACTGAAGCTTTCTTT.